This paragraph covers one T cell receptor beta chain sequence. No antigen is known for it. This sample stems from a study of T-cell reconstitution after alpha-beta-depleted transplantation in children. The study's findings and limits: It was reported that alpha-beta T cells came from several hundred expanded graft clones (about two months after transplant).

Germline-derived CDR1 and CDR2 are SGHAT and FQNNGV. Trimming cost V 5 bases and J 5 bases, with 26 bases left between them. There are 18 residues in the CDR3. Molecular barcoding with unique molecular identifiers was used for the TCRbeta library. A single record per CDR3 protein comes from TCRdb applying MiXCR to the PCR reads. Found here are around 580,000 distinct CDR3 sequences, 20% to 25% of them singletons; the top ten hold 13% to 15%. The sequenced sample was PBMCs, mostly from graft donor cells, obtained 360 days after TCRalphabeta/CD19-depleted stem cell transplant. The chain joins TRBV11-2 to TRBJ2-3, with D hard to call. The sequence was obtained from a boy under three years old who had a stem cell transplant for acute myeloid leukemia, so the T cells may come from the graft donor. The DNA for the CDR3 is TGTGCCAGCAGCCCACCCAGGCCAACTGGGCACAGAGGAGATACGCAGTATTTT. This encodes CASSPPRPTGHRGDTQYF.